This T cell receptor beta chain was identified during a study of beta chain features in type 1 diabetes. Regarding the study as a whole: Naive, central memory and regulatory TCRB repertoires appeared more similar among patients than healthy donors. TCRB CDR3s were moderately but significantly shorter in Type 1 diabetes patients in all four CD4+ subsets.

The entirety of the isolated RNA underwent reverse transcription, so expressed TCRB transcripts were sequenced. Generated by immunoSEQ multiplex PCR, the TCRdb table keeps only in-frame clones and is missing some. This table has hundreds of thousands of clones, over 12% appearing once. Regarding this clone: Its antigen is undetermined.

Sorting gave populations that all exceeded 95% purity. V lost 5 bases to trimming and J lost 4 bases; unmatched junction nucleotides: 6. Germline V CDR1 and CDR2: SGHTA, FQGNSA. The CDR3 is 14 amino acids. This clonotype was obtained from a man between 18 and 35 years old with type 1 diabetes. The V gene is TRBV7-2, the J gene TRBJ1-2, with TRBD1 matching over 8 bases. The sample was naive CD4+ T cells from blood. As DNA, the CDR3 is TGTGCCAGCAGCATGGACAGGGTTTCCTATGGCTACACCTTC. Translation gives CASSMDRVSYGYTF.